This is a list of T cell receptor beta chains from one sample in a study of T-cell memory formation after mild COVID-19. TCRdb re-analysed the 5' RACE reads in MiXCR, keeping a single row per CDR3 protein. The profile shows roughly 150,000 distinct CDR3 sequences, roughly 13% of them singletons. The sample consisted of PBMCs or a T cell subset sorted from them (not recorded which). These receptors all stem from a man between 18 and 29 years old who had mild COVID-19 (a few samples of this study predate the infection). Cell type and time point are not known. Both conserved end residues are part of each CDR3. A D gene is named only where the DNA matches it firmly. Size tells how often a clone was seen (once, few, many) or the class of an expanded clone, and some rows leave it out.

abundance	j_gene	d_gene	v_gene	CDR3aa	CDR3nt
.	TRBJ2-1	TRBD2	TRBV11-2	CASIEPGLGLHNEQFF	TGTGCCAGCATAGAACCGGGACTAGGGCTGCACAATGAGCAGTTCTTC
few	TRBJ1-4	TRBD1	TRBV7-9	CASSTMTGGNEKLFF	TGTGCCAGCAGCACGATGACAGGGGGAAATGAAAAACTGTTTTTT
many	TRBJ2-6	.	TRBV4-1	CASSTITGGGANVLTF	TGCGCCAGCAGCACGATAACCGGGGGAGGGGCCAACGTCCTGACTTTC
few	TRBJ1-1	TRBD1	TRBV6-5	CASSSGQGDTEAFF	TGTGCCAGCAGTTCGGGACAGGGGGACACTGAAGCTTTCTTT
few	TRBJ2-1	TRBD1	TRBV4-1	CASARDSLYNEQFF	TGCGCCAGCGCCCGGGACAGTCTCTACAATGAGCAGTTCTTC
few	TRBJ2-5	TRBD1	TRBV7-2	CASSFGRLDRVSETQYF	TGTGCCAGCAGCTTTGGCCGCCTGGACAGGGTGAGCGAGACCCAGTACTTC
.	TRBJ2-3	.	TRBV3-1	CASSQATDTQYF	TGTGCCAGCAGCCAGGCAACAGATACGCAGTATTTT
.	TRBJ1-1	TRBD1	TRBV24-1	CATSESGTGGDTEAFF	TGTGCCACCAGTGAGTCCGGGACAGGGGGAGACACTGAAGCTTTCTTT
.	TRBJ1-1	.	TRBV20-1	CSARVASGGGTEAFF	TGCAGTGCTAGAGTGGCCAGCGGGGGGGGCACTGAAGCTTTCTTT
.	TRBJ2-5	TRBD2	TRBV6-5	CASSKTSGLQETQYF	TGTGCCAGCAGTAAGACTAGCGGATTACAAGAGACCCAGTACTTC
few	TRBJ2-3	.	TRBV20-1	CSARDSRGAADTQYF	TGCAGTGCTAGAGATTCTAGGGGCGCAGCAGATACGCAGTATTTT
.	TRBJ2-1	.	TRBV4-3	CASSQEQVNEQFF	TGCGCCAGCAGCCAAGAGCAGGTCAATGAGCAGTTCTTC
few	TRBJ1-3	.	TRBV5-5	CASSSDGNSGNTIYF	TGTGCCAGCAGCTCCGACGGAAACTCTGGAAACACCATATATTTT
.	TRBJ1-2	TRBD1	TRBV4-3	CASSPRTGREFYGYTF	TGCGCCAGCAGCCCTAGGACAGGGAGGGAATTCTATGGCTACACCTTC
.	TRBJ2-3	.	TRBV11-2	CASSHVDSLTDTQYF	TGTGCCAGCAGCCACGTGGACAGCCTCACAGATACGCAGTATTTT
few	TRBJ2-2	TRBD1	TRBV11-3	CASSTTTGGYGGELFF	TGTGCCAGCAGCACGACAACAGGGGGATACGGCGGGGAGCTGTTTTTT
.	TRBJ2-7	.	TRBV14	CASSQGDTYEQYF	TGTGCCAGCAGCCAAGGGGATACCTACGAGCAGTACTTC
.	TRBJ2-3	.	TRBV7-9	CASTPPPWDTQYF	TGTGCCAGCACCCCCCCCCCGTGGGATACGCAGTATTTT
few	TRBJ1-1	.	TRBV29-1	CSGDRRSEAFF	TGCAGCGGGGACCGCCGGAGTGAAGCTTTCTTT
many	TRBJ2-2	.	TRBV7-6	CASSLDLGELFF	TGTGCCAGCAGCCTGGACCTCGGGGAGCTGTTTTTT
.	TRBJ2-1	.	TRBV11-2	CASSARPGVNEQFF	TGTGCCAGCAGCGCCCGGCCCGGGGTCAATGAGCAGTTCTTC
.	TRBJ2-5	TRBD1	TRBV12-3/TRBV12-4	CASSPRGNQTQYF	TGTGCCAGCAGCCCCAGGGGGAATCAGACCCAGTACTTC
few	TRBJ2-3	TRBD2	TRBV6-5	CASSYSSPGTSGGAFSDTQYF	TGTGCCAGCAGTTACTCGTCCCCCGGGACTAGCGGGGGGGCCTTTTCAGATACGCAGTATTTT
few	TRBJ2-5	TRBD1	TRBV7-6	CASSFQTGGETQYF	TGTGCCAGCAGCTTCCAGACAGGGGGAGAGACCCAGTACTTC
.	TRBJ2-1	.	TRBV3-2	CASSQVAIRPGLAGDNNEQFF	TGTGCCAGCAGCCAAGTCGCTATACGACCGGGACTAGCGGGGGATAACAATGAGCAGTTCTTC
.	TRBJ2-1	TRBD2	TRBV4-3	CASSSRLAGGPNEQFF	TGCGCCAGCAGCTCGCGACTAGCGGGGGGGCCCAATGAGCAGTTCTTC
.	TRBJ1-3	TRBD1	TRBV5-1	CASSLPDRGRNTIYF	TGCGCCAGCAGCTTGCCCGACAGGGGGAGAAACACCATATATTTT
.	TRBJ1-2	.	TRBV29-1	CSVGGNNYGYTF	TGCAGCGTTGGGGGGAACAACTATGGCTACACCTTC
.	TRBJ1-6	.	TRBV18	CASSPTRTYNSPLHF	TGTGCCAGCTCACCAACCCGGACCTATAATTCACCCCTCCACTTT
.	TRBJ2-5	.	TRBV5-1	CASSLGQSQETQYF	TGCGCCAGCAGCTTGGGACAGAGCCAAGAGACCCAGTACTTC
.	TRBJ2-3	.	TRBV20-1	CSARDTSTDTQYF	TGCAGTGCTAGGGACACTAGCACAGATACGCAGTATTTT
.	TRBJ2-1	.	TRBV7-2	CASSSLGNEQFF	TGTGCCAGCAGCTCTTTGGGCAATGAGCAGTTCTTC
.	TRBJ1-2	TRBD1	TRBV7-6	CASSLTGRGYTF	TGTGCCAGCAGCTTGACAGGGAGAGGCTACACCTTC
few	TRBJ2-2	TRBD2	TRBV7-2	CASSLGPASGGNTGELFF	TGTGCCAGCAGCTTAGGCCCGGCTAGCGGGGGGAACACCGGGGAGCTGTTTTTT
.	TRBJ2-1	TRBD1	TRBV5-1	CASSSDRVVVYNEQFF	TGCGCCAGCAGCTCGGACAGGGTCGTCGTCTACAATGAGCAGTTCTTC
.	TRBJ1-1	.	TRBV28	CASLYRGNTEAFF	TGTGCCAGCTTGTATCGGGGAAACACTGAAGCTTTCTTT
.	TRBJ1-5	.	TRBV5-1	CASSLDSHSNQPQHF	TGCGCCAGCAGCTTGGACTCACATAGCAATCAGCCCCAGCATTTT
few	TRBJ1-6	TRBD1	TRBV7-2	CASSFMSFGTGNSPLHF	TGTGCCAGCAGCTTTATGAGTTTCGGGACAGGGAATTCACCCCTCCACTTT
.	TRBJ2-3	.	TRBV12-3/TRBV12-4	CASSHLLADTQYF	TGTGCCAGCAGCCACCTACTAGCAGATACGCAGTATTTT
.	TRBJ2-5	.	TRBV11-3	CASSPADGIVQYF	TGTGCCAGCAGCCCAGCGGATGGTATTGTCCAGTACTTC
.	TRBJ1-3	.	TRBV2	CASVPHLAAGNTIYF	TGTGCCAGCGTCCCGCACCTGGCAGCTGGAAACACCATATATTTT
few	TRBJ1-5	.	TRBV5-5	CASSLEQINQPQHF	TGTGCCAGCAGCTTGGAACAGATCAATCAGCCCCAGCATTTT
.	TRBJ2-5	.	TRBV5-5	CASSYIDRLETQYF	TGTGCCAGCAGCTACATAGACCGGTTAGAGACCCAGTACTTC
.	TRBJ2-1	TRBD2	TRBV24-1	CATSESLAGGVYEQFF	TGTGCCACCAGTGAGTCTTTAGCGGGGGGTGTGTATGAGCAGTTCTTC
.	TRBJ2-1	.	TRBV11-3	CASSLNGGPNNEQFF	TGTGCCAGCAGCTTAAATGGGGGCCCAAACAATGAGCAGTTCTTC
many	TRBJ2-6	.	TRBV6-2/TRBV6-3	CASSLSGANVLTF	TGTGCCAGCAGCCTCTCTGGGGCCAACGTCCTGACTTTC
few	TRBJ2-7	.	TRBV12-3/TRBV12-4	CASRSTYLLDRQYF	TGTGCCAGCAGAAGTACCTATCTACTAGACAGGCAGTACTTC
many	TRBJ2-5	.	TRBV6-2/TRBV6-3	CASSYAGTAKGTQYF	TGTGCCAGCAGTTACGCCGGGACGGCAAAGGGGACCCAGTACTTC
.	TRBJ1-2	.	TRBV12-3/TRBV12-4	CASSPQSGHDGYTF	TGTGCCAGCAGTCCCCAATCGGGGCACGATGGCTACACCTTC
many	TRBJ2-1	.	TRBV5-4	CASSPRQHHSYNEQFF	TGTGCCAGCAGCCCGAGACAGCACCACTCCTACAATGAGCAGTTCTTC
few	TRBJ2-1	.	TRBV9	CASSTPGQSLFF	TGTGCCAGCAGCACCCCGGGACAATCTTTGTTCTTC
few	TRBJ2-5	TRBD1	TRBV4-3	CASSQEGGSQETQYF	TGCGCCAGCAGCCAAGAAGGGGGCTCCCAAGAGACCCAGTACTTC
.	TRBJ2-2	TRBD2	TRBV27	CASSFLTSEGLGELFF	TGTGCCAGCAGTTTCCTGACTAGCGAAGGACTCGGGGAGCTGTTTTTT
.	TRBJ2-3	.	TRBV29-1	CSVINRDAADTQYF	TGCAGCGTTATAAATCGGGACGCAGCCGATACGCAGTATTTT
few	TRBJ1-5	.	TRBV5-7	CASSLGRAQHF	TGTGCCAGCAGCTTGGGTCGAGCCCAGCATTTT
.	TRBJ1-2	.	TRBV5-1	CASSLGGRRGGYGYTF	TGCGCCAGCAGCTTGGGGGGGCGCCGAGGGGGCTATGGCTACACCTTC
.	TRBJ2-7	.	TRBV7-2	CASSLSRTRALQYF	TGTGCCAGCAGCTTAAGCCGGACGAGGGCCCTGCAGTACTTC
few	TRBJ2-3	.	TRBV5-1	CASSLGGGPTDTQYF	TGCGCCAGCAGCTTGGGGGGGGGCCCCACAGATACGCAGTATTTT
few	TRBJ1-1	.	TRBV27	CASSPRYEARGSNTEAFF	TGTGCCAGCAGTCCACGTTACGAGGCGCGAGGGTCAAACACTGAAGCTTTCTTT
.	TRBJ1-5	.	TRBV5-1	CASSPTDSRNQPQHF	TGCGCCAGCAGCCCAACCGACAGCCGCAATCAGCCCCAGCATTTT